These 18 T cell receptor beta chains share one sample of origin, sequenced in a study of CXCR3-negative and CXCR3-positive naive CD8 T cells. Libraries were UMI-labeled 5' RACE TRB cDNA. TCRdb re-called the 5' RACE reads and catalogs CDR3 proteins one per entry, DNA excluded. In total, the table holds 130,000 or so distinct CDR3 sequences. Specimen: naive CXCR3- CD8+ T cells from blood. The subset was: CD45RO-CCR7+CD27+CD95- naive CD8+ T cells lacking CXCR3 (TNR3-). Receptors were obtained from a human donor in good health. Some clones in this sample may be carry-over from other donors' samples.

The chain couples TRBV15 to TRBJ1-5. There are 12 residues in the CDR3. CDR1 is LNHNV, CDR2 YYDKDF, per germline (reference sequence). Here the CDR3 reads CATSSSNQPQHF.

The V and J genes are TRBV7-9 and TRBJ2-2; TCRdb's assignment of TRBD1 cannot be checked, as there is no DNA. CDR1 and CDR2 from the germline V gene are SEHNR and FQNEAQ (reference sequence). The CDR3 extends over 15 amino acids. The chain's CDR3 is CASSPPTGNTGELFF.

The CDR3 sequence: CASSQREPTMSTGEQYF. The chain couples TRBV28 to TRBJ2-7; TCRdb gives TRBD2 as the D gene, but with no DNA this cannot be confirmed. In germline, CDR1 is MDHEN, CDR2 SYDVKM. This CDR3 contains 17 residues.

V and J are TRBV13 and TRBJ2-1. From germline, CDR1 is PRHDT and CDR2 FYEKMQ (reference sequence). This CDR3 contains 14 residues. The CDR3 loop reads CASSVGLPYNEQFF.

V gene TRBV9 combines with J gene TRBJ2-3; the TCRdb call, TRBD1, lacks DNA for checking. Germline assignment: CDR1 SGDLS and CDR2 YYNGEE. The CDR3 totals 15 residues. This chain's CDR3 is CASSLYRGPTDTQYF.

This rearrangement joins TRBV4-1 to TRBJ2-1; TCRdb selects TRBD2, and the lack of DNA leaves this call unchecked. CDR1 MGHRA and CDR2 YSYEKL come from the germline V gene. The CDR3 runs to 16 residues. CDR3 region: CASSQVLAGVYNEQFF.

This chain connects TRBV7-9 to TRBJ2-5; there is no DNA to check the TCRdb D call of TRBD2. CDR1 is SEHNR and CDR2 is FQNEAQ in the germline V gene (reference sequence). The CDR3 contains 18 residues. CDR3 sequence reads: CASGSSLRTSGGRETQYF.

The chain carries TRBV7-2 and TRBJ2-3; the D call of TRBD1 rests on TCRdb alone, since no DNA is present to check it. CDR3 length: 14 amino acids. The V gene's germline CDR1 is SGHTA and CDR2 FQGNSA. The CDR3 here is CASSLDSFSGTQYF.

The J gene is TRBJ2-3, the V gene TRBV7-3; TCRdb gives TRBD2 as the D gene, but with no DNA this cannot be confirmed. CDR1 is SGHTA and CDR2 is FQGTGA in the germline V gene. The CDR3 runs to 17 residues. CDR3 in amino acids: CASSPGTSGVSTDTQYF.

V and J are TRBV28 and TRBJ2-7; checking the TCRdb D call of TRBD1 is not possible without DNA. Looked up from germline, CDR1 is MDHEN and CDR2 is SYDVKM. This CDR3 has 14 amino acids. The CDR3: CASSIAGGDNEQYF.

The chain recombines TRBV15 with TRBJ1-5; the D call from TCRdb, TRBD1, cannot be confirmed without DNA. This CDR3 comprises 19 residues. From germline, CDR1 is LNHNV and CDR2 YYDKDF (reference sequence). CDR3 amino acids: CATSRDSGDRVFWDQPQHF.

V usage is TRBV6-5 and J usage is TRBJ2-1; as DNA is missing, the TRBD2 call by TCRdb cannot be tested. The CDR3 extends over 16 amino acids. Germline V CDR1 and CDR2: MNHEY, SVGAGI. The CDR3 loop is CASGVLPGGVYNEQFF.

The chain joins TRBV20-1 to TRBJ1-1. Per germline, CDR1 DFQATT and CDR2 SNEGSKA (reference sequence). CDR3 size: 14 residues. Here the CDR3 reads CSAREWKMNTEAFF.

This chain links TRBV29-1 with TRBJ2-6; without DNA, the TCRdb call of TRBD1 cannot be checked. Germline V gives CDR1 SQVTM, CDR2 ANQGSEA. The CDR3 covers 16 residues. CDR3: CSVEEQGLAGANVLTF.

The V gene is TRBV11-2, the J gene TRBJ2-3; TCRdb's assignment of TRBD2 cannot be checked, as there is no DNA. Germline V lookup: CDR1 SGHAT, CDR2 FQNNGV. The CDR3 is 13 amino acids. This chain's CDR3 is CASRWEAGGTQYF.

The rearrangement joins TRBV28 to TRBJ2-7; the D call of TRBD1 rests on TCRdb alone, since no DNA is present to check it. The CDR3 has 13 residues. Germline CDR1 reads MDHEN; CDR2 reads SYDVKM. The CDR3 sequence: CASSTWDSYEQYF.

The V and J genes are TRBV28 and TRBJ2-3; the D call of TRBD1 rests on TCRdb alone, since no DNA is present to check it. Germline V CDR1 and CDR2: MDHEN, SYDVKM. CDR3 length: 15 residues. The CDR3 is CASSTPGLAPDTQYF.

The rearrangement links TRBV28 to TRBJ2-1; TCRdb reports TRBD1, a call that lacks DNA to check it against. The CDR3 consists of 14 residues. Germline-derived CDR1 and CDR2 are MDHEN and SYDVKM. The CDR3 reads CASSLDRPLKEQFF.